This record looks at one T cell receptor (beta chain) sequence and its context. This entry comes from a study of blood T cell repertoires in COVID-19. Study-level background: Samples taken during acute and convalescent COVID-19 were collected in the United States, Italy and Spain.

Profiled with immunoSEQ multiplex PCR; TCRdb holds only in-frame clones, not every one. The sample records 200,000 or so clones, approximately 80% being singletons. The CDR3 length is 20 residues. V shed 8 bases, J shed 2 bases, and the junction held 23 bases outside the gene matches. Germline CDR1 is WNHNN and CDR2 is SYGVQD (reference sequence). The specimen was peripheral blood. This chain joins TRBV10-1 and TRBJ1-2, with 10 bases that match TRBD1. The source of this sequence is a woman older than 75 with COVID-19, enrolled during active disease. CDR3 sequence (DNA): TGCGCCAGCGGTAGGCTACTCAGCCTAAGACAGGGGGCCAAGAACTATGGCTACACCTTC. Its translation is CASGRLLSLRQGAKNYGYTF.